This record covers a single TCR beta chain. The source of the sample is a study of blood T cell repertoires in COVID-19. The CDR3 covers 15 residues. V lost 1 base to trimming and J lost 4 bases, with 13 bases between them. Germline loops: CDR1 SGHDT, CDR2 YYEEEE. Profiling relied on immunoSEQ multiplex PCR, and the TCRdb table lists in-frame clones only, not all of them. The profile shows some 110,000 clones, approximately 83% of them singletons. V gene TRBV5-6 combines with J gene TRBJ2-3; D possibly corresponds to TRBD2 (7 bases). This clonotype originated in a man between 50 and 59 years old with acute or convalescent COVID-19. Sequenced sample: peripheral blood. CDR3 sequence (DNA): TGTGCCAGCAGCTTGTGGGGGGGCGGCGCAGATACGCAGTATTTT. Amino acids: CASSLWGGGADTQYF.